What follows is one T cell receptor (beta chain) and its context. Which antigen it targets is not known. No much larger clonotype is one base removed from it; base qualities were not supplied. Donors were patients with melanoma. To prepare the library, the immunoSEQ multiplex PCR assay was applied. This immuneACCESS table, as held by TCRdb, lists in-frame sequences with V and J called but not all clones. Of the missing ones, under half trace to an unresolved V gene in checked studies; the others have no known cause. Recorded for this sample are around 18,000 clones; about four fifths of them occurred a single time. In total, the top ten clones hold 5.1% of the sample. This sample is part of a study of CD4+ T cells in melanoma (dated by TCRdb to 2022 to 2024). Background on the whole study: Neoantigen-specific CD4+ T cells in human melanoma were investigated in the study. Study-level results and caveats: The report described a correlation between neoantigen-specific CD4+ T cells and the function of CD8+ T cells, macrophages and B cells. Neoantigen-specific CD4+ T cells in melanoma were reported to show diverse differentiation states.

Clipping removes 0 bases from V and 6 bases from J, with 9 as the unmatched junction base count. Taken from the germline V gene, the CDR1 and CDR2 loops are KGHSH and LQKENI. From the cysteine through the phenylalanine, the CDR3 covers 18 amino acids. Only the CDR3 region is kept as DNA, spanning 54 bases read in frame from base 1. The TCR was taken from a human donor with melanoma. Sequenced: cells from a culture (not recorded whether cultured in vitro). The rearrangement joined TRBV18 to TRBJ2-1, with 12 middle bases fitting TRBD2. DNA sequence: TGTGCCAGCTCACCACCAATCTGGACTAGCGGGGTGGTCAATGAGCAGTTCTTC. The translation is CASSPPIWTSGVVNEQFF.